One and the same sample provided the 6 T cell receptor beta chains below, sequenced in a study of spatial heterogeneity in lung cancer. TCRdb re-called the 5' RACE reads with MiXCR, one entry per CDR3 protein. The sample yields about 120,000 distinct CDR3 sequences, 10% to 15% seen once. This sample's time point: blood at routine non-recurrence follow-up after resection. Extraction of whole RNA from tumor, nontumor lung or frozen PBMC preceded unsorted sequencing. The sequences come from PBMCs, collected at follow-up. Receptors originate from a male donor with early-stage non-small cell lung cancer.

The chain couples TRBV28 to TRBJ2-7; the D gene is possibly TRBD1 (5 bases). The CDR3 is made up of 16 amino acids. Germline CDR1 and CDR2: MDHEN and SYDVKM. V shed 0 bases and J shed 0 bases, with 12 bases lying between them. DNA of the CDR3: TGTGCCAGCAGTTTATGGGGCAGGGTCCTCTCCTACGAGCAGTACTTC. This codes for CASSLWGRVLSYEQYF.

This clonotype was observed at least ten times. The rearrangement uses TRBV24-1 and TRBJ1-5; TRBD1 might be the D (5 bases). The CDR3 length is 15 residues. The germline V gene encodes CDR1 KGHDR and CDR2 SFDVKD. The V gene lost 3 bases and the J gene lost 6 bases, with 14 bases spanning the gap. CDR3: CATSDHAGVGQPQHF. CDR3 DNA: TGTGCCACCAGTGATCACGCGGGGGTCGGTCAGCCCCAGCATTTT.

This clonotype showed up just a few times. The CDR3 DNA sequence: TGTGCCAGTTCACTCCAGAGGGCCCGCAATCAGCCCCAGCATTTT. Protein: CASSLQRARNQPQHF. The V call is TRBV19, the J call TRBJ1-5; unclear D gene. Between the trimmed V and J ends, which lost 8 bases and 2 bases, there was a span of 16 bases. Germline V gives CDR1 LNHDA, CDR2 SQIVND (reference sequence). The CDR3 is 15 amino acids.

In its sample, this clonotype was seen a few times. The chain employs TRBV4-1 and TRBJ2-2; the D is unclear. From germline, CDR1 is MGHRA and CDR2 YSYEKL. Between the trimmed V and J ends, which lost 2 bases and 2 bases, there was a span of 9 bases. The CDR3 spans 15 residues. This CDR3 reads CASSQNWVNTGELFF. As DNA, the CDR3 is TGCGCCAGCAGCCAAAATTGGGTCAACACCGGGGAGCTGTTTTTT.

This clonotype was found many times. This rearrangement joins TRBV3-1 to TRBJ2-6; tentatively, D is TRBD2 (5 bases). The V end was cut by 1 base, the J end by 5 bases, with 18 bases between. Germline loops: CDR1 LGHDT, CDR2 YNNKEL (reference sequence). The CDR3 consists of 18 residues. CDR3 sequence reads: CASSQAGRFAGRANVLTF. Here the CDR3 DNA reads TGTGCCAGCAGCCAAGCAGGCCGATTCGCGGGTAGGGCCAACGTCCTGACTTTC.

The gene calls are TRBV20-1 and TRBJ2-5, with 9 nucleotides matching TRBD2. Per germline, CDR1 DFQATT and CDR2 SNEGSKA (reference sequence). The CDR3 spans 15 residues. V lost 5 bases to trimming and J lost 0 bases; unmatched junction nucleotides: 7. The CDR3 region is CSAQGLALYQETQYF. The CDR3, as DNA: TGCAGTGCTCAAGGACTAGCGTTGTACCAAGAGACCCAGTACTTC.